This TCR beta chain stems from a study of cytomegalovirus exposure and HLA in healthy donors. Study-level points and caveats: Per a prior analysis, the majority of TCR beta V segments were productive roughly 90% or roughly 30% of the time. Common viral pathogens seemed to be connected with several of the most significant clusters, according to a later analysis.

PCR involved 60 Vbeta and 13 Jbeta primers. Profiled with immunoSEQ multiplex PCR; TCRdb holds only in-frame clones, not every one. The data show roughly 170,000 clones, with approximately 84% seen just once and 4.8% held by the top ten. Comments on this clone: Its antigen is unidentified.

V dropped 6 bases and J dropped 4 bases, with 19 bases sitting between them. Germline CDR1 and CDR2: SEHNR and FQNEAQ (reference sequence). The CDR3 covers 16 residues. This receptor was taken from a girl under 18 in good health and CMV-seropositive. Sequenced material: PBMCs. This chain joins TRBV7-9 and TRBJ1-3; a possible D gene is TRBD1 (6 bases). The CDR3 sequence is CASSFYGGRGGNTIYF. DNA of the CDR3: TGTGCCAGCAGTTTCTACGGGGGGCGCGGGGGAAACACCATATATTTT.